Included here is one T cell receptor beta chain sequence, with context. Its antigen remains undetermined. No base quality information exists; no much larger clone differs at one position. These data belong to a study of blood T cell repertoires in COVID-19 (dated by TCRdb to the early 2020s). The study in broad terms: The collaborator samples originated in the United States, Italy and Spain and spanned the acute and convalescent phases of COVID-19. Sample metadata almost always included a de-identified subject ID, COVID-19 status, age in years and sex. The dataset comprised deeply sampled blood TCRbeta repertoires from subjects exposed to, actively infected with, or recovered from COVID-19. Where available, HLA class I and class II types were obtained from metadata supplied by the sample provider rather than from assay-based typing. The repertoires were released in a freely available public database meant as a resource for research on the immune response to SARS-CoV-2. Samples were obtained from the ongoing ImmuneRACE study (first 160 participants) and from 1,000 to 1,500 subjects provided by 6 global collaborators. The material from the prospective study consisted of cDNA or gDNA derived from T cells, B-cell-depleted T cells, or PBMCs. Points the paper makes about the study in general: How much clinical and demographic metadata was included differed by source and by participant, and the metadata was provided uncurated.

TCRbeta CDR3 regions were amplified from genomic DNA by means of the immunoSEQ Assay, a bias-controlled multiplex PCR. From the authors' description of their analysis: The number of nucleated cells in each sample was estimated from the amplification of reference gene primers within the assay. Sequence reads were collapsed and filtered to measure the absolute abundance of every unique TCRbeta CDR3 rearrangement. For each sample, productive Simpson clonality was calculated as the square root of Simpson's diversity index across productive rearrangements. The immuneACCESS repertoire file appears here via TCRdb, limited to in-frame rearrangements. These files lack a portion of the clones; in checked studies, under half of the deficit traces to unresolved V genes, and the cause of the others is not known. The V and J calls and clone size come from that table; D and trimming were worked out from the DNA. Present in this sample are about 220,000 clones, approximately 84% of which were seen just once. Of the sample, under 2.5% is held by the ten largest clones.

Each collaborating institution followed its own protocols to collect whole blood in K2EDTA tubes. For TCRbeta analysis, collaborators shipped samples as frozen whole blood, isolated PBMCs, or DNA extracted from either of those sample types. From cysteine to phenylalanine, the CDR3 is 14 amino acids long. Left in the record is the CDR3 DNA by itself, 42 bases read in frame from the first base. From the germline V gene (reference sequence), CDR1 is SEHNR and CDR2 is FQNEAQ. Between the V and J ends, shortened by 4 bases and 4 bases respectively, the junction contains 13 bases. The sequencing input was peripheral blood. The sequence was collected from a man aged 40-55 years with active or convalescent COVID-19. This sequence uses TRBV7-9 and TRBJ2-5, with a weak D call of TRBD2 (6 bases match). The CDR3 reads CASSSRESGETQYF. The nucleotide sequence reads TGTGCCAGCAGCTCCCGGGAGAGCGGAGAGACCCAGTACTTC.